The entry that follows covers one T cell receptor (beta chain) sequence. From germline, CDR1 is MDHEN and CDR2 SYDVKM. Trimming at V came to 3 bases and at J to 0 bases, leaving 10 bases not matched to a gene. This CDR3 is 18 amino acids long. The sample comes from a study of blood T cell repertoires in COVID-19. Here immunoSEQ multiplex PCR was the method, and the copy in TCRdb shows in-frame clones only, minus some. The sample includes roughly 200,000 clones, roughly 86% of them seen just once. The receptor's source is a man aged 18 to 30 with active or convalescent COVID-19. The specimen was peripheral blood. The chain carries TRBV28 and TRBJ2-4; 8 bases fit TRBD1. The chain's CDR3 is CASSFDRGPTLAKNIQYF. CDR3 sequence (DNA): TGTGCCAGCAGTTTTGACAGGGGTCCGACTCTAGCCAAAAACATTCAGTACTTC.